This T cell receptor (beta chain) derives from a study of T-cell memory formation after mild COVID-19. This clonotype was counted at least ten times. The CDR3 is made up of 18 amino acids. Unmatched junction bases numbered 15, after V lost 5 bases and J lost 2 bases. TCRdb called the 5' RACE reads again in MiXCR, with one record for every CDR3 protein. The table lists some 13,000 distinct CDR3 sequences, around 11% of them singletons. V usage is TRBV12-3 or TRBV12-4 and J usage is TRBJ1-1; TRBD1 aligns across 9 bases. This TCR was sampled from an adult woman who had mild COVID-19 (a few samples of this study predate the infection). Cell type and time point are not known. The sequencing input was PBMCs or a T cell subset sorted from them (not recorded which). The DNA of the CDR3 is TGTGCCAGCAGTCCACCGGGACAGGGATTTGAGGGTAACACTGAAGCTTTCTTT. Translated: CASSPPGQGFEGNTEAFF.